The sequence of this T cell receptor (beta chain) was determined in a study of PD-1 blockade in classical Hodgkin lymphoma. Whole-study results and caveats: Exclusion was applied to patients who started nivolumab under 1 year after ASCT. The diversity seen at baseline in complete responders resembled that of newly diagnosed patients.

With V trimmed by 4 bases and J by 2 bases, 5 bases remained unmatched. Germline V gene lookup returns CDR1 MDHEN and CDR2 SYDVKM. This CDR3 is built from 15 residues. TCRdb keeps only in-frame clones here, not all; method: immunoSEQ multiplex PCR. The profile shows around 41,000 clones, around 80% of them singletons. Of note for this clone: Its antigen is currently unknown.

Exposure to brentuximab vedotin varied, and each patient had relapsed following autologous stem cell transplantation. The V call is TRBV28, the J call TRBJ1-5, with 7 nucleotides matching TRBD1. The TCR was taken from a human donor with classical Hodgkin lymphoma. The sample in question was peripheral blood mononuclear cells (PBMCs), obtained at baseline. As DNA, the CDR3 is TGTGCCAGCAGTTACGACGACAGGGGCAATCAGCCCCAGCATTTT. This translates into CASSYDDRGNQPQHF.